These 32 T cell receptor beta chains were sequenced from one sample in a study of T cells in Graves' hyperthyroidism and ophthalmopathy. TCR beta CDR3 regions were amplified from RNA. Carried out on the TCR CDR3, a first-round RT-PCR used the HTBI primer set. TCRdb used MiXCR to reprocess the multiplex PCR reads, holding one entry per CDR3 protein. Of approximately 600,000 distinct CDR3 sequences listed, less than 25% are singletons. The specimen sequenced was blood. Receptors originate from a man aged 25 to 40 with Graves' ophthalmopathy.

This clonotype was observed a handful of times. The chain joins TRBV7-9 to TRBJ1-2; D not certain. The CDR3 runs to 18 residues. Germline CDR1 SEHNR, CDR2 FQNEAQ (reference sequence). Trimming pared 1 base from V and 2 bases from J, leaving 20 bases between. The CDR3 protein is CASSLGIVGSVGNYGYTF. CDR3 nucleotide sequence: TGTGCCAGCAGCTTAGGGATTGTGGGATCCGTCGGAAACTATGGCTACACCTTC.

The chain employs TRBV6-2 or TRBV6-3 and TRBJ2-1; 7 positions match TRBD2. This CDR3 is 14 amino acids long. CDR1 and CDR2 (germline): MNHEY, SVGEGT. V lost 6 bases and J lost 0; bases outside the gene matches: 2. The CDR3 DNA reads TGTGCCAGCAGGCCTAGCGGCTCCTACAATGAGCAGTTCTTC. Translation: CASRPSGSYNEQFF.

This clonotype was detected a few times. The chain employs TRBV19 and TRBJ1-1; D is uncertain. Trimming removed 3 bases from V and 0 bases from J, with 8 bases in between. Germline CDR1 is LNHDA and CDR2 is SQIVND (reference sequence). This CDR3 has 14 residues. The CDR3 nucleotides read TGTGCCAGTAGTATCGGCCCCCTGAACACTGAAGCTTTCTTT. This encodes CASSIGPLNTEAFF.

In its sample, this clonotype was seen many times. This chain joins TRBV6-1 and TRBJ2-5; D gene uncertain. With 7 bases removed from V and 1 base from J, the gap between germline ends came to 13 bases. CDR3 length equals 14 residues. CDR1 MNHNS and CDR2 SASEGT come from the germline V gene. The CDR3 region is CASTLPAFQETQYF. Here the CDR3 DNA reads TGTGCCAGCACCTTGCCAGCGTTCCAAGAGACCCAGTACTTC.

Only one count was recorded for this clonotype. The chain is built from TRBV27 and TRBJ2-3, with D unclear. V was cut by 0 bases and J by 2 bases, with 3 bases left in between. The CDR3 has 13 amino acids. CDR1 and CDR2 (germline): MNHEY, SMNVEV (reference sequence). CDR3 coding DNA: TGTGCCAGCAGTTTATCGGTCACAGATACGCAGTATTTT. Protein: CASSLSVTDTQYF.

The CDR3 is CASSPAADLYGYTF. The CDR3 nucleotides read TGTGCCAGCAGCCCCGCGGCAGATCTCTATGGCTACACCTTC. The chain links TRBV7-9 to TRBJ1-2; no definite D call. Trimming left V 5 bases short and J 4 bases short, with 14 bases between. The CDR3 is 14 amino acids. Germline CDR1 and CDR2: SEHNR and FQNEAQ (reference sequence).

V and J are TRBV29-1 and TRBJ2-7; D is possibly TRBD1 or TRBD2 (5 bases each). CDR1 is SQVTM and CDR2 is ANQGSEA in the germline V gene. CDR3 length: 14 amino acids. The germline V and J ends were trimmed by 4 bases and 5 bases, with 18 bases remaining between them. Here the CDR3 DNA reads TGCAGCGTTGGAGTCGAGGGCAGGGTCCACGAGCAGTACTTC. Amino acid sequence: CSVGVEGRVHEQYF.

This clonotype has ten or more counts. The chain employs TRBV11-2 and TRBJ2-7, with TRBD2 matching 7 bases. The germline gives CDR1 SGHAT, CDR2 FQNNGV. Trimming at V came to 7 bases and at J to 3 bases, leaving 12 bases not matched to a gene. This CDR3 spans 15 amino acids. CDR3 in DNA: TGTGCCAGCACCCAGCCCTCTAGCGGATACTACGAGCAGTACTTC. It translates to CASTQPSSGYYEQYF.

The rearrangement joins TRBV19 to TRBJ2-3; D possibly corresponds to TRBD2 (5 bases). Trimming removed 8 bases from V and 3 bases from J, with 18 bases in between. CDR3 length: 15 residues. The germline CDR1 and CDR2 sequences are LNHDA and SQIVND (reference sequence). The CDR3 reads CASSESAGLTDTQYF. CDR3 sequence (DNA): TGTGCCAGTTCGGAGAGTGCAGGACTGACAGATACGCAGTATTTT.

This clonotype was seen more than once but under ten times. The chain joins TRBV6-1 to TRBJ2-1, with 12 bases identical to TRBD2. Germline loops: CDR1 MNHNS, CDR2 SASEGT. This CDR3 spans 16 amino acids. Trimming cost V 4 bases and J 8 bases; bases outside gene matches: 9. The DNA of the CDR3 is TGTGCCAGCAGTGCCTCGACTAGCGGGAGAGGAGATGAGCAGTTCTTC. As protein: CASSASTSGRGDEQFF.

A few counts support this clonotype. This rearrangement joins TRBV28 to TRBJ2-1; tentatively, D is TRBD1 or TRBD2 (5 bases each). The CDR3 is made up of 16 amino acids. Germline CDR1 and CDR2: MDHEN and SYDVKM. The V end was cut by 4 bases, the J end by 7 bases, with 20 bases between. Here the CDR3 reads CASSSPRGRGRNEQFF. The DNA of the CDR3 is TGTGCCAGCAGTTCCCCCCGAGGAAGGGGACGAAATGAGCAGTTCTTC.

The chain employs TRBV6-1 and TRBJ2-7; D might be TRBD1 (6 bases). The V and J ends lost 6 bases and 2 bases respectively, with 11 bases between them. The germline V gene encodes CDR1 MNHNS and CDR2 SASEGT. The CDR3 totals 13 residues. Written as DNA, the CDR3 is TGTGCCAGCAGGAGAGACAGGACCTACGAGCAGTACTTC. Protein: CASRRDRTYEQYF.

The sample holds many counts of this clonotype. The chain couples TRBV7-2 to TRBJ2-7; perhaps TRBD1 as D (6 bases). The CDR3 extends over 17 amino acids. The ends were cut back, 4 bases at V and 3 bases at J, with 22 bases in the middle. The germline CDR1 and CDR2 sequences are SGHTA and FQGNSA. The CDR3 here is CASSSRIPGTINYEQYF. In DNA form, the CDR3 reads TGTGCCAGCAGCTCCCGTATTCCCGGGACAATAAACTACGAGCAGTACTTC. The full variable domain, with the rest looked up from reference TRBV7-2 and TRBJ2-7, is GAGVSQSPSNKVTEKGKDVELRCDPISGHTALYWYRQSLGQGLEFLIYFQGNSAPDKSGLPSDRFSAERTGGSVSTLTIQRTQQEDSAVYLCASSSRIPGTINYEQYFGPGTRLTVT.

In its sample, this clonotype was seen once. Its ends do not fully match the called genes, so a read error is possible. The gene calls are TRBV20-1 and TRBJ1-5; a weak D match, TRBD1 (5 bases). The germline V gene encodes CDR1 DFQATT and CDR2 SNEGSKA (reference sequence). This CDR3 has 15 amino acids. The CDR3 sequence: CGARTGTDSNQPQHF. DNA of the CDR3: TGCGGTGCTAGAACTGGGACGGATAGCAATCAGCCCCAGCATTTT.

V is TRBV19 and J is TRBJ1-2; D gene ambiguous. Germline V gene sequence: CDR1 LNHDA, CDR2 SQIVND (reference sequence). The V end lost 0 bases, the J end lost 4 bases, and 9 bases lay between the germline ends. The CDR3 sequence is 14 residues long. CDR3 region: CASSIDKRAYGYTF. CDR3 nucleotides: TGTGCCAGTAGTATAGATAAACGGGCCTATGGCTACACCTTC.

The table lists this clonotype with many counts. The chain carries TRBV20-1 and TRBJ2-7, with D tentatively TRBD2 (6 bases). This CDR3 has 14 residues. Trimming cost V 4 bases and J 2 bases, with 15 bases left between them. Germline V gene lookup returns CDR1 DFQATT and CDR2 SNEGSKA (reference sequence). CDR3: CSANKAGIAYEQYF. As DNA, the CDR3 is TGCAGTGCTAATAAGGCGGGAATCGCCTACGAGCAGTACTTC.

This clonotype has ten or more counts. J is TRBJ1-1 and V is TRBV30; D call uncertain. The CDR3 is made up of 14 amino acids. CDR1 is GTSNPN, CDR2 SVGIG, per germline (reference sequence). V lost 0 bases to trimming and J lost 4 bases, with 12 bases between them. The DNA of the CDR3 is TGTGCCTGGAGTGTACAATGGCGGGGCACTGAAGCTTTCTTT. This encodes CAWSVQWRGTEAFF. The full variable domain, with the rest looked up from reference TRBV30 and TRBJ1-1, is SQTIHQWPATLVQPVGSPLSLECTVEGTSNPNLYWYRQAAGRGLQLLFYSVGIGQISSEVPQNLSASRPQDRQFILSSKKLLLSDSGFYLCAWSVQWRGTEAFFGQGTRLTVV.

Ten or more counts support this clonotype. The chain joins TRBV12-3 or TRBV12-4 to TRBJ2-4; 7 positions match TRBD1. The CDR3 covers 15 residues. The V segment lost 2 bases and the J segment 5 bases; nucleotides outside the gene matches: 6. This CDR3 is CASSLTTGVQNIQYF. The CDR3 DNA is TGTGCCAGCAGTTTAACAACAGGGGTGCAAAACATTCAGTACTTC.

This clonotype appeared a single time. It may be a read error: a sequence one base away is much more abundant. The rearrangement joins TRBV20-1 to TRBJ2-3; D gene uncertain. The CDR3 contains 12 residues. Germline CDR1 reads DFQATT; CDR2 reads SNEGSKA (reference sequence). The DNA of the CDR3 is TGCAGTGCTAGAGGGAGCACAGATACGCGGTATTTT. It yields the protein CSARGSTDTRYF.

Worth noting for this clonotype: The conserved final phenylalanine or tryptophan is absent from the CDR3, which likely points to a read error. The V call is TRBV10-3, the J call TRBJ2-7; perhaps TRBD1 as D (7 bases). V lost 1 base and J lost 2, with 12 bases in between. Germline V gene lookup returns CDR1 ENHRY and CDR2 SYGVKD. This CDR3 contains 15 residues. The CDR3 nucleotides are TGTGCCATCAGTGAGTGGAGGGGGCAAACCTACGAGCAGTACCTC. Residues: CAISEWRGQTYEQYL.

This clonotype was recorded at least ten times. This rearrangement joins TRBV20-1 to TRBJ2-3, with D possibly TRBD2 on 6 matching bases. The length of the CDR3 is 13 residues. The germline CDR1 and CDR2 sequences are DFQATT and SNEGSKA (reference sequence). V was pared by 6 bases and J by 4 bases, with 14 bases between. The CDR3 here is CSAKSGLPDTQYF. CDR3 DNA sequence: TGCAGTGCAAAAAGCGGGCTCCCAGATACGCAGTATTTT.

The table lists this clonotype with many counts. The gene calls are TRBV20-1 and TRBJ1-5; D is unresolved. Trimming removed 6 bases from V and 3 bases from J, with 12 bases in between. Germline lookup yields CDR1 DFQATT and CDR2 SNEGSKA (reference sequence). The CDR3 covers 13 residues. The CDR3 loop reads CSAPGMANQPQHF. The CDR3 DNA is TGCAGTGCCCCAGGCATGGCCAATCAGCCCCAGCATTTT.

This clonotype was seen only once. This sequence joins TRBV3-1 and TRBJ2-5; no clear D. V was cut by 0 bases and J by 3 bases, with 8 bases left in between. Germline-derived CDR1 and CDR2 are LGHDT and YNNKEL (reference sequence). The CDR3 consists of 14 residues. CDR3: CASSQEGMKETQYF. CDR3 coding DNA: TGTGCCAGCAGCCAAGAAGGGATGAAAGAGACCCAGTACTTC.

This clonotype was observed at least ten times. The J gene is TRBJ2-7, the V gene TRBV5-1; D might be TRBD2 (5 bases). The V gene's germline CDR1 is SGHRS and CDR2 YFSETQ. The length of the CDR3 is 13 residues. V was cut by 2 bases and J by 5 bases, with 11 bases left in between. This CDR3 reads CASSFATGNEQYF. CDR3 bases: TGCGCCAGCAGCTTTGCCACGGGGAACGAGCAGTACTTC.

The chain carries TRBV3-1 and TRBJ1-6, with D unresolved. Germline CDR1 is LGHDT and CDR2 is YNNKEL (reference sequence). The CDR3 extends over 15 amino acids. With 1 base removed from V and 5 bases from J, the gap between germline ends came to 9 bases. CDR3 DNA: TGTGCCAGCAGCCAAGCAAGATTGAATAATTCACCCCTCCACTTT. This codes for CASSQARLNNSPLHF.

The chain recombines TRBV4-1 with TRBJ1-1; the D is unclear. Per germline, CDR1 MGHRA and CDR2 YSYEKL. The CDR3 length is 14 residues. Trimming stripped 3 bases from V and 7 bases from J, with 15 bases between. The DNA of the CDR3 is TGCGCCAGCAGCCAGGCCCACAATGACGGTGAAGCTTTCTTT. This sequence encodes CASSQAHNDGEAFF.

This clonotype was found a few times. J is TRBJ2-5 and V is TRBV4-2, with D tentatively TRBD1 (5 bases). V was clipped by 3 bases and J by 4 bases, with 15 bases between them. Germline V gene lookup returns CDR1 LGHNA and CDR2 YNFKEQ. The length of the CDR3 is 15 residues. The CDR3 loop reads CASSHNSGSGETQYF. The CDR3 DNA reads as TGTGCCAGCAGCCACAATTCAGGGTCCGGAGAGACCCAGTACTTC.

CDR3 loop: CASSAGQYGYTF. Written as DNA, the CDR3 is TGTGCCAGCAGCGCGGGACAGTATGGCTACACCTTC. This chain connects TRBV9 to TRBJ1-2; 7 nucleotides agree with TRBD1. The CDR3 has 12 amino acids. CDR1 SGDLS and CDR2 YYNGEE come from the germline V gene. Losses at the gene ends were 3 bases for V and 5 bases for J; bases not matched to a gene: 1.

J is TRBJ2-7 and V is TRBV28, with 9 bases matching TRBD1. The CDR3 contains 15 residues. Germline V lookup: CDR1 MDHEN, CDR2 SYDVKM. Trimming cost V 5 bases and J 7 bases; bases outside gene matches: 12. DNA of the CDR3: TGTGCCAGCAGTCCCCCCGGGACAGGGAAAGGGGAGCAGTACTTC. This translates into CASSPPGTGKGEQYF.

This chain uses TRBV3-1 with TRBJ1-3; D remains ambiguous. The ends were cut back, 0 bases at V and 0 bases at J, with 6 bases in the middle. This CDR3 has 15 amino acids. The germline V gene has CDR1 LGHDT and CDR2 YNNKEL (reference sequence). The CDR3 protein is CASSQDWGSGNTIYF. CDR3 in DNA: TGTGCCAGCAGCCAAGATTGGGGCTCTGGAAACACCATATATTTT.

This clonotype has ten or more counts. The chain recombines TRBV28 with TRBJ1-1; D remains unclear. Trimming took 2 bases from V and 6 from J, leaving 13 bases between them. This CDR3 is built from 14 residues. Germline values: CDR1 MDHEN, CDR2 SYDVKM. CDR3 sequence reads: CASSLQKRVPEAFF. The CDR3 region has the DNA TGTGCCAGCAGTTTACAAAAGAGGGTCCCTGAAGCTTTCTTT.

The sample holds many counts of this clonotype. The CDR3 bases are TGTGCCAGCAGCTTACGGGCAGGCTTCACTGAAGCTTTCTTT. Its protein is CASSLRAGFTEAFF. The V gene is TRBV7-2, the J gene TRBJ1-1; D ambiguous. This CDR3 region has 14 residues. Per germline, CDR1 SGHTA and CDR2 FQGNSA. V lost 2 bases, J lost 4 bases, and 11 bases lay in between.